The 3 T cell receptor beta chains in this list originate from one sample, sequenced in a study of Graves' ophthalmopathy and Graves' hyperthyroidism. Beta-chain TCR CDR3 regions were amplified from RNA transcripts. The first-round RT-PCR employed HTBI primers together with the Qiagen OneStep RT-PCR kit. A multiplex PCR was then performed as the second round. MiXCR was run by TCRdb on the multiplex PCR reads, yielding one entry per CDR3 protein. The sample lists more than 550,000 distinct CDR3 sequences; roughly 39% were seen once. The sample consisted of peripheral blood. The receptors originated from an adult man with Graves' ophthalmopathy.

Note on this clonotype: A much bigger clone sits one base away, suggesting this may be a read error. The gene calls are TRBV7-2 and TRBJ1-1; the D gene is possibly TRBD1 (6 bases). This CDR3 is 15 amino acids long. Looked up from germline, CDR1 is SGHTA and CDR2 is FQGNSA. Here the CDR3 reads CANSIRTDQGAEAFF. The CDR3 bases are TGTGCCAACAGCATACGGACAGACCAAGGCGCTGAAGCTTTCTTT.

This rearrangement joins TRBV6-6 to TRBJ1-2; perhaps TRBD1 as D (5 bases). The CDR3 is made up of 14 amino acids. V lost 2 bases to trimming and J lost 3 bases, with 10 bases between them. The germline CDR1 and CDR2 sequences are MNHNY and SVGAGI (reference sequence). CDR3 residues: CASSYPGRDYGYTF. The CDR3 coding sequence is TGTGCCAGCAGTTACCCGGGACGAGACTATGGCTACACCTTC.

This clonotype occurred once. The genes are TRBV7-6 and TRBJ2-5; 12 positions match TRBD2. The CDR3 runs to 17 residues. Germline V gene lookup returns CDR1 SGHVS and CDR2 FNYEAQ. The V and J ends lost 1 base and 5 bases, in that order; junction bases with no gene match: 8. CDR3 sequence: CASSLVVTSGSAETQYF. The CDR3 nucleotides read TGTGCCAGCAGCTTAGTGGTGACTAGCGGGAGCGCCGAGACCCAGTACTTC.